Below, 9 T cell receptor beta chains from the same sample are listed, as sequenced in a study of CD8 T cells in ankylosing spondylitis. TCRdb called the 5' RACE reads again in MiXCR, with one record for every CDR3 protein. The sample lists 250,000 to 300,000 distinct CDR3 sequences, more than 15% occurring once. The sequenced sample was blood, either unsorted or a sorted T cell fraction (not recorded which). The receptors were sampled from a male donor with ankylosing spondylitis or in good health (not recorded which).

In its sample, this clonotype was seen a few times. This chain joins TRBV4-3 and TRBJ2-5; D might be TRBD1 (5 bases). Trimming removed 2 bases from V and 2 bases from J, with 15 bases in between. The CDR3 consists of 16 residues. Germline values: CDR1 LGHNA, CDR2 YSLEER. In DNA, the CDR3 is TGCGCCAGCAGCCAATCTGCGACAGAGCCACAAGAGACCCAGTACTTC. It translates to CASSQSATEPQETQYF.

The chain combines TRBV7-9 with TRBJ2-1; D call uncertain. The ends were cut back, 4 bases at V and 7 bases at J, with 8 bases in the middle. Germline V gene data show CDR1 as SEHNR and CDR2 as FQNEAQ (reference sequence). The CDR3 length is 12 residues. CDR3 nucleotide sequence: TGTGCCAGCAGCTGGTCCGAAAATGAGCAGTTCTTC. Its protein is CASSWSENEQFF.

The table lists this clonotype with a few counts. The chain carries TRBV7-9 and TRBJ2-7; D possibly corresponds to TRBD2 (6 bases). Germline loops: CDR1 SEHNR, CDR2 FQNEAQ (reference sequence). This CDR3 is built from 15 residues. Trimming took off 3 bases at V and 4 bases at J, with 16 bases between the two ends. CDR3 region: CASSFRDSFIYEQYF. CDR3 nucleotides: TGTGCCAGCAGCTTTCGGGACTCCTTTATTTACGAGCAGTACTTC.

The rearrangement uses TRBV2 and TRBJ2-1, with D hard to call. The CDR3 loop spans 13 amino acids. The ends were cut back, 3 bases at V and 8 bases at J, with 11 bases in the middle. CDR1 is SNHLY and CDR2 is FYNNEI in the germline V gene. CDR3 amino acids: CASSEVPSHEQFF. Here the CDR3 DNA reads TGTGCCAGCAGTGAGGTACCTTCCCATGAGCAGTTCTTC.

V is TRBV20-1 and J is TRBJ2-1; 7 positions agree with TRBD2. The junction had 14 bases not matched to a gene; V was cut back by 3 bases and J by 9 bases. Germline CDR1 DFQATT, CDR2 SNEGSKA (reference sequence). The CDR3 consists of 15 residues. CDR3 region: CSASSLAGRAIEQFF. Here the CDR3 DNA reads TGCAGTGCTAGTTCCCTTGCGGGGAGGGCCATTGAGCAGTTCTTC.

This clonotype was counted a few times. V gene TRBV6-5 combines with J gene TRBJ2-5; D is unresolved. V dropped 0 bases and J dropped 5 bases, with 10 bases sitting between them. This CDR3 contains 14 residues. Germline lookup yields CDR1 MNHEY and CDR2 SVGAGI. The CDR3 here is CASSYSGLVETQYF. As DNA, the CDR3 is TGTGCCAGCAGTTACTCTGGCCTCGTGGAGACCCAGTACTTC.

This clonotype was counted at least ten times. The chain has TRBV24-1 and TRBJ2-7, with TRBD1 identical over 7 bases. Looked up from germline, CDR1 is KGHDR and CDR2 is SFDVKD. With 4 bases clipped from V and 6 bases from J, the junction kept 5 bases outside the gene matches. CDR3 length: 13 residues. In DNA form, the CDR3 reads TGTGCCACCAGTGAACAGGCAGGGGGCGAGCAGTACTTC. It specifies CATSEQAGGEQYF.

This clonotype was observed many times. V usage is TRBV5-6 and J usage is TRBJ2-5; 11 bases agree with TRBD2. V was pared by 0 bases and J by 4 bases, with 5 bases of the junction left unmatched. Germline V gene sequence: CDR1 SGHDT, CDR2 YYEEEE. CDR3 size: 16 residues. The CDR3 coding sequence is TGTGCCAGCAGCTTGGTTCTAGCGGGAGGAGGAGAGACCCAGTACTTC. Translation gives CASSLVLAGGGETQYF.

The chain employs TRBV12-1 and TRBJ2-5; the table names TRBD2, a call not compared with the DNA. TRBV12-1 is a pseudogene. This CDR3 has 17 residues. The CDR3 nucleotides are TGTGCCAGCAGCTTTGGTTCTAGCGGGAGGGCCGGGGAGACCCAGTACTTC. Its protein product is CASSFGSSGRAGETQYF.